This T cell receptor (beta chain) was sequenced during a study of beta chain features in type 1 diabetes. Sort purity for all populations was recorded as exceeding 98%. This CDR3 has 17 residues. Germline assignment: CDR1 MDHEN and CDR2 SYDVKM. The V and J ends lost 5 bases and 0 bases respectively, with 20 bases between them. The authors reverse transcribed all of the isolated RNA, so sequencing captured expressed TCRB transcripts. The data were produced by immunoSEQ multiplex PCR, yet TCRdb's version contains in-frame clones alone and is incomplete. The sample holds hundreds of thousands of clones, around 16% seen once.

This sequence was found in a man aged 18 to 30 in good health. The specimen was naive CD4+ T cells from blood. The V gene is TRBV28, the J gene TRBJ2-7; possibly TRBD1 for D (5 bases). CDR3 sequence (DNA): TGTGCCAGCAGTCTAGGCCGAACAGGACGAAGCTCCTACGAGCAGTACTTC. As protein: CASSLGRTGRSSYEQYF.